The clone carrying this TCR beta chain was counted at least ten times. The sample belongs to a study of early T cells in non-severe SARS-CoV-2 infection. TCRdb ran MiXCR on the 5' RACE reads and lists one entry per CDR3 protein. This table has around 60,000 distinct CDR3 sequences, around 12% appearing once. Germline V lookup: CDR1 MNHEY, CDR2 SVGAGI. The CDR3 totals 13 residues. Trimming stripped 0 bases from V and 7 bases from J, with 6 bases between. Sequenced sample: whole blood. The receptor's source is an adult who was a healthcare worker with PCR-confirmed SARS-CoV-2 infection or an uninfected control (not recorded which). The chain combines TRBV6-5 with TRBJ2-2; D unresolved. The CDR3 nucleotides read TGTGCCAGCAGTTACTCGATTAGCGGGGAGCTGTTTTTT. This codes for CASSYSISGELFF.